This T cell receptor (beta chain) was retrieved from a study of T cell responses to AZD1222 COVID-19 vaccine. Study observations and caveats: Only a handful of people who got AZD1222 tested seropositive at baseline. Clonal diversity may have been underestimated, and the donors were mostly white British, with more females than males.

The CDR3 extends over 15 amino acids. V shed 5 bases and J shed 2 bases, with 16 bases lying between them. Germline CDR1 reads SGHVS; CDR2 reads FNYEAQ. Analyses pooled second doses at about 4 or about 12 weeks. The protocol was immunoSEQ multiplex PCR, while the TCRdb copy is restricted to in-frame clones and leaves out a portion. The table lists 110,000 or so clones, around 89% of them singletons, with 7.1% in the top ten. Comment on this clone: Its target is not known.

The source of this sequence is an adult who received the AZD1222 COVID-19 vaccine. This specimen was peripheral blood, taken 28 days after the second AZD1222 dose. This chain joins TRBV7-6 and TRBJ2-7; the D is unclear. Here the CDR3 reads CASSAEQAGPYEQYF. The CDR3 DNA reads TGTGCCAGCAGCGCCGAGCAGGCAGGTCCCTACGAGCAGTACTTC. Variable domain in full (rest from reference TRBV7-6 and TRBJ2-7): GAGVSQSPRYKVTKRGQDVALRCDPISGHVSLYWYRQALGQGPEFLTYFNYEAQQDKSGLPNDRFSAERPEGSISTLTIQRTEQRDSAMYRCASSAEQAGPYEQYFGPGTRLTVT.